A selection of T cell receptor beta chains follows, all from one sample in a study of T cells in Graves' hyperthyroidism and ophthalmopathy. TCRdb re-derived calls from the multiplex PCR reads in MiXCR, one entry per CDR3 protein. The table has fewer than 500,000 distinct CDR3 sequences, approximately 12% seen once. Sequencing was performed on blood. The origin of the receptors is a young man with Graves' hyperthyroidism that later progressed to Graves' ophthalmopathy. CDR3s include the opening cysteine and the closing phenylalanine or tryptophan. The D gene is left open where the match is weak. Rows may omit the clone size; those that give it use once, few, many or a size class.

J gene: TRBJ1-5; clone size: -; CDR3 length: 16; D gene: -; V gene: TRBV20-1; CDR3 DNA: TGCAGTGCTAGAGTCCCAAGGGTCCGTAGCAATCAGCCCCAGCATTTT; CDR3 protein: CSARVPRVRSNQPQHF
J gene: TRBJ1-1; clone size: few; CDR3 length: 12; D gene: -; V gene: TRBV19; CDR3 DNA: TGTGCCAGTAGGGAGGGGAACACTGAAGCTTTCTTT; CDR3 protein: CASREGNTEAFF
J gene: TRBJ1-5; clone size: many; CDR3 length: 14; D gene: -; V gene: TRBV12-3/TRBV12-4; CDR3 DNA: TGTGCCAGCAGTGCGGAACAGGGAAATCAGCCCCAGCATTTT; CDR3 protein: CASSAEQGNQPQHF
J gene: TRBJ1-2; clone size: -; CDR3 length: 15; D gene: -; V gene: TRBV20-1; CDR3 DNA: TGCAGTGCTAGAACCCTTAGGGGTGAGAGCTATGGCTACACCTTC; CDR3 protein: CSARTLRGESYGYTF
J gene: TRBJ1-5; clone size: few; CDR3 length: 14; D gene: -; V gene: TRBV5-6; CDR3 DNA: TGTGCCAGCAGCTGGGGGAATCGCAATCAGCCCCAGCATTTT; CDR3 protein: CASSWGNRNQPQHF
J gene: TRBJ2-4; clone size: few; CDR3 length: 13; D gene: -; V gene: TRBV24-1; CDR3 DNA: TGTGCCACCAGTGAGGGCAGAACGGACATTCAGTACTTC; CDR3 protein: CATSEGRTDIQYF
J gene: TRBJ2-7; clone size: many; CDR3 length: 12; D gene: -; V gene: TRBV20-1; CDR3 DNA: TGCAGTGCGCGGGACACCCGCTACGAGCAGTACTTC; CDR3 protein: CSARDTRYEQYF
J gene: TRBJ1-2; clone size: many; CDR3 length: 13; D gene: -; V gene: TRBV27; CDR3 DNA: TGTGCCAGCAGTTTATCAGGGCTCTATGGCTACACCTTC; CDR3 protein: CASSLSGLYGYTF
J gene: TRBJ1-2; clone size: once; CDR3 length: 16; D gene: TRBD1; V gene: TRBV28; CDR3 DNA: TGTGCCAGCAGTTCCCAGGGGACAGGGGGGAACTATGGCTACACCTTC; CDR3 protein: CASSSQGTGGNYGYTF
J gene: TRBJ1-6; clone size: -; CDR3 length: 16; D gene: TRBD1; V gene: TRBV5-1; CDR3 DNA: TGCGCCAGCAGCAAGGACAGGGGCCGCATTTTTTCACCCCTCCACTTT; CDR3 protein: CASSKDRGRIFSPLHF
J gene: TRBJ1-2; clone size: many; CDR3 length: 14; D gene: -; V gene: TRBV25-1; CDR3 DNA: TGTGCCAGCAGTGAAGGCAGGGGCGACTATGGCTACACCTTC; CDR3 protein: CASSEGRGDYGYTF
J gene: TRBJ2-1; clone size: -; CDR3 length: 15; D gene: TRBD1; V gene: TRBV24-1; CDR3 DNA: TGTGCCACCAGTGATCACAGGGGGCGTCACAATGAGCAGTTCTTC; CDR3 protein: CATSDHRGRHNEQFF
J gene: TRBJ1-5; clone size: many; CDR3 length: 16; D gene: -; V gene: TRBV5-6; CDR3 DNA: TGTGCCAGCAGCTGGAGCAGGTCGTATGGCAATCAGCCCCAGCATTTT; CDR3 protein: CASSWSRSYGNQPQHF
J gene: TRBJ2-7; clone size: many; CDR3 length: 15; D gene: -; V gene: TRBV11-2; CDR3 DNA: TGTGCCAGCAGCTTAGATAGTTCGACAGGTTACGAGCAGTACTTC; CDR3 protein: CASSLDSSTGYEQYF
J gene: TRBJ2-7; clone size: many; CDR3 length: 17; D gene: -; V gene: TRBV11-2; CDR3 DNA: TGTGCCAGCAGCTCCAGAACCGGATACAGCTTTATGGGCGAGCAGTACTTC; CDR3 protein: CASSSRTGYSFMGEQYF
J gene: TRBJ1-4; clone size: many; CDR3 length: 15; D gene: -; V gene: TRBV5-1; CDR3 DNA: TGCGCCAGCAGCTTACAGGGTGGAACTAATGAAAAACTGTTTTTT; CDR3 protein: CASSLQGGTNEKLFF
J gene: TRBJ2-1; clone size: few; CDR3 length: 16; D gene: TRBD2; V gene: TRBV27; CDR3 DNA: TGTGCCAGCAGTTCGTATCGGACTAGCGGGGAGAATGAGCAGTTCTTC; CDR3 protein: CASSSYRTSGENEQFF
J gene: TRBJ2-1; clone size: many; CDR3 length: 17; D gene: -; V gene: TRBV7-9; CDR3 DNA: TGTGCCAGCAGCCTAGACGTGTTTGAAACGAGGGGAAATGAGCAGTTCTTC; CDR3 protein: CASSLDVFETRGNEQFF
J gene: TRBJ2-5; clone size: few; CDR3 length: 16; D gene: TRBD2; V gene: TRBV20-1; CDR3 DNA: TGCAGTGCTAGGGGAGGCTTGGGGGGGGGGGGGGAGACCCAGTACTTC; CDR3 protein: CSARGGLGGGGETQYF
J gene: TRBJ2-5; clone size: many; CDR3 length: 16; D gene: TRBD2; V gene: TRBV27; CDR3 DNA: TGTGCCAGCAGCGGCACTAGCGGGGCGATCCAAGAGACCCAGTACTTC; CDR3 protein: CASSGTSGAIQETQYF
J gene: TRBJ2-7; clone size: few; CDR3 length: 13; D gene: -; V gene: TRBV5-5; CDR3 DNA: TGTGCCAGCAGCTACAGGGTTACCTACGAGCAGTACTTC; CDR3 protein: CASSYRVTYEQYF
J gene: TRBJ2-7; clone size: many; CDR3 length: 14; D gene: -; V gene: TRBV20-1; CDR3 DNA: TGCAGTGCTACCAACAGGGCTAAGGGGTACGAGCAGTACTTC; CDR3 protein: CSATNRAKGYEQYF
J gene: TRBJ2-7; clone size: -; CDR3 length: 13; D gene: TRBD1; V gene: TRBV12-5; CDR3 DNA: TGTGCTAGTGGTCTCGGGACAGGGCGCGAGCAGTACTTC; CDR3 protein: CASGLGTGREQYF
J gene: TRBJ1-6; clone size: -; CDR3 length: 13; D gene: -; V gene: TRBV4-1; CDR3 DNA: TGCGCCAGCAGCCAAGGGACCAGGTACCCCCTCCACTTT; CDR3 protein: CASSQGTRYPLHF
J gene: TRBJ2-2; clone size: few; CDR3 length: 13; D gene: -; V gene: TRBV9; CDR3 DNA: TGTGCCAGCAGCGTCGGGGACACCGGGGAGCTGTTTTTT; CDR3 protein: CASSVGDTGELFF
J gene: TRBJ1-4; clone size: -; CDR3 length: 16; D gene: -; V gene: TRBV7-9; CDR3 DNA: TGTGCCAGCAGCAGAGGAACCAGGGGATCTGATGAAAAACTGTTTTTT; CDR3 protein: CASSRGTRGSDEKLFF